A selection of T cell receptor beta chains follows, all from one sample in a study of blood T cell repertoires in COVID-19. The method was immunoSEQ multiplex PCR; TCRdb's version includes in-frame clones alone and lacks a portion of them. The sample holds 270,000 or so clones, 85% seen once. Sequenced: peripheral blood. The receptors were gathered from a human donor in a cohort sampled during active COVID-19. Both conserved end residues are part of each CDR3. D genes are given only for firm matches. Clone size is given for some rows only: seen once, a few or many times, or a class if the clone is expanded.

D gene	clone size	CDR3 length	J gene	V gene	CDR3 DNA	CDR3 protein
NA	NA	17	TRBJ2-4	TRBV28	TGTGCCAGCAGGGGTGCTGGGAGTGGGAGTGGCTTCAACATTCAGTACTTC	CASRGAGSGSGFNIQYF
TRBD1	NA	17	TRBJ1-4	TRBV28	TGTGCCAGCAGTCGACCCGGACAGGGGGCTACTAATGAAAAACTGTTTTTT	CASSRPGQGATNEKLFF
TRBD1	NA	13	TRBJ1-1	TRBV14	TGTGCCAGCAGCCAACGGACAGGGGAAGAAGCTTTCTTT	CASSQRTGEEAFF
TRBD1	NA	14	TRBJ1-1	TRBV29-1	TGCAGCGTTGAAGACCACAGGGGTACCTCTGAAGCTTTCTTT	CSVEDHRGTSEAFF
NA	NA	16	TRBJ1-2	TRBV14	TGTGCCAGCAGCCAAGATCGAGGCTCAGTACCCTATGGCTACACCTTC	CASSQDRGSVPYGYTF
NA	NA	14	TRBJ1-6	TRBV6-1	TGTGCCAGCAGTGAGCCGGGGGGCGATTCACCCCTCCACTTT	CASSEPGGDSPLHF
TRBD1	NA	15	TRBJ1-2	TRBV28	TGTGCCAGCAGTTCTCCCAGGGGGGTGGACTATGGCTACACCTTC	CASSSPRGVDYGYTF
TRBD1	NA	13	TRBJ2-1	TRBV7-6	TGTGCCAGCAGCCAACACAGGGGTAATGAGCAGTTCTTC	CASSQHRGNEQFF
NA	NA	13	TRBJ1-2	TRBV5-1	TGCGCCAGCAGCAGGAGAGCTAACTATGGCTACACCTTC	CASSRRANYGYTF
NA	NA	15	TRBJ2-3	TRBV5-1	TGCGCCAGCAGCTTGGTCACGGCAGGGATAGATACGCAGTATTTT	CASSLVTAGIDTQYF
TRBD2	NA	17	TRBJ2-2	TRBV7-7	TGTGCCAGCAGCTTATTGGGGACTAGCGGATCCACCGGGGAGCTGTTTTTT	CASSLLGTSGSTGELFF
NA	NA	14	TRBJ1-6	TRBV5-4	TGTGCCAGCAGCTTGGACAGGTTTAATTCACCCCTCCACTTT	CASSLDRFNSPLHF
TRBD1	NA	16	TRBJ2-2	TRBV11-3	TGTGCCAGCAGCTTGGGGGGACAGGACTTCGCCGGGGAGCTGTTTTTT	CASSLGGQDFAGELFF
NA	NA	15	TRBJ2-5	TRBV2	TGTGCCAGCAGTCAACAGGGATTAGGTTTGGAGACCCAGTACTTC	CASSQQGLGLETQYF
NA	few	12	TRBJ1-6	TRBV6-6	TGTGCCAGCAGTTACGTAAATTCACCCCTCCACTTT	CASSYVNSPLHF
NA	NA	14	TRBJ1-1	TRBV28	TGTGCCAGCAGTTTAAGCCAGGGGAACACTGAAGCTTTCTTT	CASSLSQGNTEAFF
NA	NA	16	TRBJ2-3	TRBV4-2	TGTGCCAGCAGCCAAGGGGAACAGCGGCCCACAGATACGCAGTATTTT	CASSQGEQRPTDTQYF
NA	NA	18	TRBJ1-4	TRBV6-1	TGTGCCAGCAGTGGGGGGTGGGGGCCCTCAACGACTAATGAAAAACTGTTTTTT	CASSGGWGPSTTNEKLFF
TRBD1	NA	14	TRBJ1-2	TRBV20-1	TGCAGTGCTAGTCGACAGGGACTGGGGCATGGCTACACCTTC	CSASRQGLGHGYTF
NA	NA	17	TRBJ2-3	TRBV9	TGTGCCAGCAGCTCCAGTGGTAGCGGATACAGCACAGATACGCAGTATTTT	CASSSSGSGYSTDTQYF
NA	once	14	TRBJ2-3	TRBV18	TGTGCCAGCTCCCCAACAGGGTCTACAGATACGCAGTATTTT	CASSPTGSTDTQYF
TRBD2	NA	15	TRBJ2-3	TRBV6-1	TGTGCCAGCAGTGTAGCGGGAGGGCGTGGAGATACGCAGTATTTT	CASSVAGGRGDTQYF
NA	NA	17	TRBJ2-5	TRBV5-6	TGTGCCAGCAGCTCCGTGGGGGCGGGAGCTTATCAAGAGACCCAGTACTTC	CASSSVGAGAYQETQYF
TRBD1	NA	15	TRBJ2-3	TRBV5-1	TGCGCCAGCAGCTGGACAGGAGTATACACAGATACGCAGTATTTT	CASSWTGVYTDTQYF
TRBD2	few	17	TRBJ2-2	TRBV7-9	TGTGCCAGCAGCTTAGAAGGGGGACTAGCGGTCACCGGGGAGCTGTTTTTT	CASSLEGGLAVTGELFF
NA	NA	11	TRBJ1-4	TRBV28	TGTGCCAGCAGGGGAGGGGAAAAACTGTTTTTT	CASRGGEKLFF
TRBD1	NA	19	TRBJ2-7	TRBV6-4	TGTGCCAGCAACCTGACAGGGGCCAGGAGGGGGCGGCGACCCTACGAGCAGTACTTC	CASNLTGARRGRRPYEQYF
NA	NA	14	TRBJ2-2	TRBV19	TGTGCCAGCCGGACAGAAGGGAGAACCGGGGAGCTGTTTTTT	CASRTEGRTGELFF
NA	NA	12	TRBJ1-5	TRBV6-5	TGTGCCAGCAGCCCAAGAGGTCAGCCCCAGCATTTT	CASSPRGQPQHF